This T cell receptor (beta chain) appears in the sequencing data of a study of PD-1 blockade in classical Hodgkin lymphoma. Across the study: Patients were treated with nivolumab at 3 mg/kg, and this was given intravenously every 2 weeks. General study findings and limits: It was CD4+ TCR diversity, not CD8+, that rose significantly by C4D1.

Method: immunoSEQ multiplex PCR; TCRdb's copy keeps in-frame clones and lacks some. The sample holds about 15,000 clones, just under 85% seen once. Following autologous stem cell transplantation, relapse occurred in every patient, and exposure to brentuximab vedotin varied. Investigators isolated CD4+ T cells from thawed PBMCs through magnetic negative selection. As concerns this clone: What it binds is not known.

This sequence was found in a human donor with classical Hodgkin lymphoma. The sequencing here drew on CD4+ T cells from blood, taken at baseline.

CDR3 in DNA: TGTGCCAGCAGTGACGGAGGGGGAGAGGCAGATACGCAGTATTTT. This codes for CASSDGGGEADTQYF. The genes are TRBV2 and TRBJ2-3; D is possibly TRBD1 or TRBD2 (6 bases each). V lost 3 bases, J lost 4 bases, and 14 bases lay in between. In germline, CDR1 is SNHLY, CDR2 FYNNEI. The CDR3 runs 15 residues.